This T cell receptor beta chain was obtained from a study of T cells in narcolepsy. Study-wide background: Patients with NT1 or NT2 and healthy control donors were enrolled.

A note on this clone: What it recognizes is unknown.

The repertoire was sequenced with immunoSEQ multiplex PCR; TCRdb's copy has only in-frame clones and lacks some. This table has more than 20,000 clones, roughly four fifths appearing once. Germline V gene lookup returns CDR1 KGHSH and CDR2 LQKENI. The CDR3 spans 17 residues. V lost 5 bases and J lost 4; bases outside the gene matches: 14. Broader study findings: Blood of same and different patients, but not healthy controls, reportedly held recurring autoreactive clonotypes. In some patient and control memory CD4+ samples, autoreactive clones were absent.

The chain uses TRBV18 and TRBJ1-2; TRBD1 matches at 9 bases. The sample comprised memory (CD45RA-) CD4+ T cells from blood. The sequence was collected from a human donor in good health. The CDR3 DNA reads as TGTGCCAGCTCATCCTTACCCAGGGACAGGGCAAGCTATGGCTACACCTTC. Amino acids: CASSSLPRDRASYGYTF.